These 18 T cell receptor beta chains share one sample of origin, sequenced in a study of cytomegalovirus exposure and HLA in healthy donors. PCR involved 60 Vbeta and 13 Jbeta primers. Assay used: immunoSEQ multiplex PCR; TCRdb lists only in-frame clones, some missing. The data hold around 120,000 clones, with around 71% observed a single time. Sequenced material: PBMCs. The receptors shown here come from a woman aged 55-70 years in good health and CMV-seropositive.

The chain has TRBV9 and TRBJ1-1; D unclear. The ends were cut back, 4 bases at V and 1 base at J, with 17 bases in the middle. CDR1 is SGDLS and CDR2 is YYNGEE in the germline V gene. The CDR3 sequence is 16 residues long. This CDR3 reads CASSPGSQARNTEAFF. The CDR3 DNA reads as TGTGCCAGCAGCCCGGGAAGCCAGGCGAGGAACACTGAAGCTTTCTTT.

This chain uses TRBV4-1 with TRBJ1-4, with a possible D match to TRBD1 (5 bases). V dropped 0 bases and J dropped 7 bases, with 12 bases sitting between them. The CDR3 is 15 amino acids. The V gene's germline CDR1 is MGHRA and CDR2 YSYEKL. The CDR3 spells CASSQEWQGGEKLFF. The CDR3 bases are TGCGCCAGCAGCCAAGAATGGCAGGGTGGTGAAAAACTGTTTTTT.

The CDR3 region is CASTRDRHTDTQYF. For the CDR3, the DNA is TGTGCCAGCACCAGGGACAGACACACAGATACGCAGTATTTT. The J gene is TRBJ2-3, the V gene TRBV9; TRBD1 matches at 7 bases. Germline lookup yields CDR1 SGDLS and CDR2 YYNGEE. V lost 6 bases to trimming and J lost 2 bases; unmatched junction nucleotides: 6. The CDR3 runs 14 residues.

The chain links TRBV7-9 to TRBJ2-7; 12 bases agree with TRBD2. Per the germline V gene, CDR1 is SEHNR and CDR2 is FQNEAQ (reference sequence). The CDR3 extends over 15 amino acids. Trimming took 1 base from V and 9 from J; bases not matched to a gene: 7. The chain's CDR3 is CASSLDLAGGLAQYF. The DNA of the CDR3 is TGTGCCAGCAGCTTAGATCTAGCGGGGGGGCTGGCGCAGTACTTC.

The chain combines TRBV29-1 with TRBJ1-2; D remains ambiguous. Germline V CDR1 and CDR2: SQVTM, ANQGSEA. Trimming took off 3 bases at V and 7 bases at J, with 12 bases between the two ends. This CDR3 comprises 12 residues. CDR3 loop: CSVDRTSGGYTF. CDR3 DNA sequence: TGCAGCGTTGACCGTACTTCGGGTGGCTACACCTTC.

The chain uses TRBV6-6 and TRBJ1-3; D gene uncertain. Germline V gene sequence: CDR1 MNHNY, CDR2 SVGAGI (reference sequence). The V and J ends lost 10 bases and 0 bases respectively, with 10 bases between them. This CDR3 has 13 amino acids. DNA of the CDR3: TGTGCCACCGAAGCCTACTCTGGAAACACCATATATTTT. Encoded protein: CATEAYSGNTIYF.

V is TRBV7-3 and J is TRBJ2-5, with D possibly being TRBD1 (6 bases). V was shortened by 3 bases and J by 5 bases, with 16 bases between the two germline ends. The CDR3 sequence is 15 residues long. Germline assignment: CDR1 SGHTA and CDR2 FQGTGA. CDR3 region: CASSFAGAQGETQYF. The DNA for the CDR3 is TGTGCCAGCAGCTTCGCGGGCGCCCAGGGGGAGACCCAGTACTTC. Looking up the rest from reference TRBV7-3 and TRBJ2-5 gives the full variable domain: GAGVSQTPSNKVTEKGKYVELRCDPISGHTALYWYRQSLGQGPEFLIYFQGTGAADDSGLPNDRFFAVRPEGSVSTLKIQRTERGDSAVYLCASSFAGAQGETQYFGPGTRLLVL.

CDR3: CASSSKPNSGANVLTF. DNA of the CDR3: TGTGCCAGCAGTTCAAAGCCAAACTCTGGGGCCAACGTCCTGACTTTC. This chain joins TRBV6-5 and TRBJ2-6; D uncertain. The CDR3 loop spans 16 amino acids. From germline, CDR1 is MNHEY and CDR2 SVGAGI. Trimming removed 4 bases at V and 0 bases at J, with 10 bases between.

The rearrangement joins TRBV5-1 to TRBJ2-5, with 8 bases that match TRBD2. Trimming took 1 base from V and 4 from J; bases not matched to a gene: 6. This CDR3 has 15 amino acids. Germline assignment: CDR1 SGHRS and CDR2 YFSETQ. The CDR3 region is CASSLLTSVRETQYF. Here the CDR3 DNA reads TGCGCCAGCAGCTTGTTGACTAGCGTTCGAGAGACCCAGTACTTC.

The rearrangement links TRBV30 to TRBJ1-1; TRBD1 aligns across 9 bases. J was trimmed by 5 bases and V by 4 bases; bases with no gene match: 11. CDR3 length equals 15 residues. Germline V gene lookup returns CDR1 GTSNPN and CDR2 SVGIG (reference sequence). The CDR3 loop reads CAWIQGAITETEAFF. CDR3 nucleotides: TGTGCCTGGATACAGGGGGCCATTACGGAGACTGAAGCTTTCTTT. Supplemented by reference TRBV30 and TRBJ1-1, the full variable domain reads SQTIHQWPATLVQPVGSPLSLECTVEGTSNPNLYWYRQAAGRGLQLLFYSVGIGQISSEVPQNLSASRPQDRQFILSSKKLLLSDSGFYLCAWIQGAITETEAFFGQGTRLTVV.

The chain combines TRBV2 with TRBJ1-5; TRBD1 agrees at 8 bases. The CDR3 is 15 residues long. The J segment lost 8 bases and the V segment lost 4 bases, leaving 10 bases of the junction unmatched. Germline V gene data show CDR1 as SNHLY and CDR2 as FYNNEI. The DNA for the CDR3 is TGTGCCAGCAGTGGGGACAGGCCCAGCGGGAAGCCCCAGCATTTT. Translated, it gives CASSGDRPSGKPQHF. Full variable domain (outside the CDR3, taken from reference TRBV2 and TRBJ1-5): EPEVTQTPSHQVTQMGQEVILRCVPISNHLYFYWYRQILGQKVEFLVSFYNNEISEKSEIFDDQFSVERPDGSNFTLKIRSTKLEDSAMYFCASSGDRPSGKPQHFGDGTRLSIL.

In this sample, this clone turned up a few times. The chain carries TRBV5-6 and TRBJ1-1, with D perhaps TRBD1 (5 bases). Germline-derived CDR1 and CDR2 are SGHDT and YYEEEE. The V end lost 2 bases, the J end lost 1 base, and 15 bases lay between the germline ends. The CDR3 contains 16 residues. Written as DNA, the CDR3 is TGTGCCAGCAGCTTTAGCCCTTGGGGGGGGAACACTGAAGCTTTCTTT. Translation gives CASSFSPWGGNTEAFF.

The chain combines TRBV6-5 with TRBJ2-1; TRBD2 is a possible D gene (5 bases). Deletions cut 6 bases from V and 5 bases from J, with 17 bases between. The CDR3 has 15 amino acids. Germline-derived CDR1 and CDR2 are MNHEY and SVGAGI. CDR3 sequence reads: CASSDRAQEDNEQFF. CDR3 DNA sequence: TGTGCCAGCAGCGACCGGGCTCAGGAGGACAATGAGCAGTTCTTC.

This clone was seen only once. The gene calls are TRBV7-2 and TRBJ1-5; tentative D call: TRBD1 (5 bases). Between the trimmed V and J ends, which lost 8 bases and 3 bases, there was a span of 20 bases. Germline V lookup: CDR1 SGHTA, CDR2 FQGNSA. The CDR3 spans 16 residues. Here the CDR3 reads CASSPMGGGSNQPQHF. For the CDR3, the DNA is TGTGCCAGCTCACCGATGGGGGGGGGTTCCAATCAGCCCCAGCATTTT.

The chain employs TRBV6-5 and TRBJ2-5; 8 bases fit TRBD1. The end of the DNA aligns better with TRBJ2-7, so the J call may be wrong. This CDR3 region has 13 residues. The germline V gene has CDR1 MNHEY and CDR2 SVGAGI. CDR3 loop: CASSRQGMGEQYF. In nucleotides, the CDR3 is TGTGCCAGCAGCAGACAGGGGATGGGCGAGCAGTACTTC.

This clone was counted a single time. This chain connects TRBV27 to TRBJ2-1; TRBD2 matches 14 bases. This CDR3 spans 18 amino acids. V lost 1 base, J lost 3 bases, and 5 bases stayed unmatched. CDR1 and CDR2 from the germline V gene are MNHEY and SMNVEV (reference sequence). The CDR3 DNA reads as TGTGCCAGCAGTTTATATGGACTAGCGGGGGGCCGCTACAATGAGCAGTTCTTC. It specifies CASSLYGLAGGRYNEQFF.

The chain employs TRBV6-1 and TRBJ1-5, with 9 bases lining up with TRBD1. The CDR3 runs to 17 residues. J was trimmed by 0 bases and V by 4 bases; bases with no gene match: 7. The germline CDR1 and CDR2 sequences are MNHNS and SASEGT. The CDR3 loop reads CASSGGTGLPSNQPQHF. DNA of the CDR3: TGTGCCAGCAGTGGCGGGACAGGGTTACCTAGCAATCAGCCCCAGCATTTT.

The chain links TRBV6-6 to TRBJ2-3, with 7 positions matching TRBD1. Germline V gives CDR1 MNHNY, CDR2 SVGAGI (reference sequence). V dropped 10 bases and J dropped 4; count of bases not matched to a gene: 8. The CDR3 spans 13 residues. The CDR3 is CATLEGASDTQYF. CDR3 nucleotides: TGTGCCACCCTTGAGGGGGCTTCAGATACGCAGTATTTT.